This entry describes one T cell receptor beta chain. V was pared by 8 bases and J by 5 bases, with 6 bases between. In germline, CDR1 is SEHNR, CDR2 FQNEAQ (reference sequence). This CDR3 comprises 10 residues. The entry originates in a study of blood T cell repertoires in COVID-19. Clones were sequenced by immunoSEQ multiplex PCR, and TCRdb holds only the in-frame ones, with some missing. The top ten hold 3.2% of the sample, which has 60,000 or so clones, around 79% seen once. This TCR was sampled from a man aged 55-75 years with acute or convalescent COVID-19. The chain carries TRBV7-9 and TRBJ2-5; TRBD2 is a possible D gene (6 bases). Sample: peripheral blood. The CDR3 DNA follows: TGTGCCAGCGGGGGGGAGACCCAGTACTTC. Translating gives CASGGETQYF.